These 32 T cell receptor beta chains were all obtained from the same sample, sequenced in a study of prognosis after radiotherapy for stage I lung cancer. Two-round multiplex PCR on genomic DNA was the method by which TCR beta CDR3 was amplified. Gene-specific TRBV and TRBJ primers were used in PCR round one. A single record per CDR3 protein comes from TCRdb applying MiXCR to the multiplex PCR reads. The sample carries 51,000 or so distinct CDR3 sequences, 30% to 40% recorded once. Sequencing used PBMCs, obtained before or after stereotactic body radiation therapy (not recorded which). The receptors were gathered from a donor over 45 with non-small cell lung cancer.

The chain recombines TRBV6-2 or TRBV6-3 with TRBJ1-1; the match to TRBD1 covers 8 bases. The CDR3 is made up of 17 amino acids. With V trimmed by 6 bases and J by 0 bases, 12 bases remained unmatched. Per the germline V gene, CDR1 is MNHEY and CDR2 is SVGEGT. The CDR3 DNA reads TGTGCCAGCAGCCCCAGGGGGACAGGTCAAATGAACACTGAAGCTTTCTTT. Translated, it gives CASSPRGTGQMNTEAFF.

This clonotype was seen repeatedly, ten times or more. This chain links TRBV11-3 with TRBJ1-5; no reliable D call. The CDR3 is made up of 20 amino acids. V shed 1 base and J shed 5 bases, with 27 bases lying between them. The germline V gene encodes CDR1 SGHNT and CDR2 YENEEA. The CDR3 nucleotides are TGTGCCAGCAGCTTAGTGGTTGTAAGTTGCACGCGCGCCCTTTATCAGCCCCAGCATTTT. It yields the protein CASSLVVVSCTRALYQPQHF.

This clonotype was observed many times. The V gene is TRBV28, the J gene TRBJ2-7; D remains unclear. The CDR3 has 15 amino acids. Germline values: CDR1 MDHEN, CDR2 SYDVKM. V dropped 6 bases and J dropped 1 base, with 16 bases sitting between them. In nucleotides, the CDR3 is TGTGCCAGCAGGCGTAAACCTTGGGGATCCTACGAGCAGTACTTC. Protein: CASRRKPWGSYEQYF.

This clonotype was picked up many times. The V gene is TRBV6-9, the J gene TRBJ1-3; D is ambiguous. The V end lost 3 bases, the J end lost 3 bases, and 6 bases lay between the germline ends. The germline V gene encodes CDR1 MNHGY and CDR2 SVAAGI. This CDR3 comprises 13 residues. Here the CDR3 DNA reads TGTGCCAGCAGTTACGGGGTTGGAAACACCATATATTTT. Its translation: CASSYGVGNTIYF.

This clonotype has ten or more counts. The chain uses TRBV10-2 and TRBJ2-1; 11 bases align to TRBD2. The CDR3 has 19 amino acids. Germline assignment: CDR1 WSHSY and CDR2 SAAADI. J lost 0 bases, V lost 7 bases, and 14 bases had no gene match. CDR3 residues: CASTFLAGGLSSSYNEQFF. DNA for the CDR3: TGCGCCAGCACGTTTCTAGCGGGAGGCCTCTCGAGCTCCTACAATGAGCAGTTCTTC.

Many counts were recorded for this clonotype. The rearrangement uses TRBV4-1 and TRBJ2-3, with 9 bases matching TRBD2. The V gene end was trimmed by 3 bases and the J gene end by 4 bases; junction bases not matched to a gene: 5. The CDR3 contains 15 residues. Germline lookup yields CDR1 MGHRA and CDR2 YSYEKL. The CDR3 region has the DNA TGCGCCAGCAGCCATGGGGCGGGAGGGGCAGATACGCAGTATTTT. Protein sequence: CASSHGAGGADTQYF.

Points on this clonotype: A much larger clone lies one base from this, so it may be a read error. The V and J genes are TRBV5-4 and TRBJ1-6, with D possibly matching TRBD1 (6 bases). Trimming stripped 4 bases from V and 6 bases from J, with 14 bases between. CDR1 SGHNT and CDR2 YYREEE come from the germline V gene (reference sequence). The CDR3 loop spans 15 amino acids. For the CDR3, the DNA is TGTGCCAGCAGCAAGCTGGGACATGGTAATTCACCCCTCCACTTT. It codes for CASSKLGHGNSPLHF.

Many counts were recorded for this clonotype. The chain employs TRBV6-1 and TRBJ1-5; D uncertain. The CDR3 loop spans 16 amino acids. CDR1 and CDR2 from the germline V gene are MNHNS and SASEGT. V was shortened by 3 bases and J by 0 bases, with 12 bases between the two germline ends. CDR3 DNA sequence: TGTGCCAGCAGTGACCGGGCAGCTTATAGCAATCAGCCCCAGCATTTT. It specifies CASSDRAAYSNQPQHF.

The chain employs TRBV5-1 and TRBJ2-2; TRBD1 matches at 9 bases. The CDR3 has 15 residues. Germline CDR1 and CDR2: SGHRS and YFSETQ. V shed 5 bases and J 6 bases; nucleotides not matched to a gene: 8. The CDR3 DNA is TGCGCCAGCAGAGAACCACAGGGGGCGTCCGGGGAGCTGTTTTTT. Translation: CASREPQGASGELFF.

Regarding this clonotype: A much larger clone differs by one base, so this may be a read error. The rearrangement joins TRBV19 to TRBJ2-4, with a possible D match to TRBD1 (5 bases). The CDR3 contains 13 residues. In germline, CDR1 is LNHDA, CDR2 SQIVND (reference sequence). With 7 bases removed from V and 8 bases from J, the gap between germline ends came to 15 bases. The CDR3 DNA sequence: TGTGCCAGTAAGGTGGCAGGGTCATACATTCAGTACTTC. Amino acid sequence: CASKVAGSYIQYF.

In its sample, this clonotype was seen many times. The chain has TRBV9 and TRBJ1-3; D gene unclear. Germline assignment: CDR1 SGDLS and CDR2 YYNGEE. The CDR3 covers 16 residues. Deletions cut 0 bases from V and 3 bases from J, with 13 bases between. Here the CDR3 DNA reads TGTGCCAGCAGCGTAGGTGGGGAGATGAGTGGAAACACCATATATTTT. Translating gives CASSVGGEMSGNTIYF.

This clonotype was picked up many times. The chain couples TRBV11-2 to TRBJ2-1; 8 nucleotides match TRBD2. Germline CDR1 is SGHAT and CDR2 is FQNNGV. This CDR3 spans 15 amino acids. V lost 5 bases and J lost 7; bases outside the gene matches: 10. CDR3 region: CASSKSGSGTNEQFF. The CDR3 DNA follows: TGTGCCAGCAGCAAAAGCGGTAGCGGGACAAATGAGCAGTTCTTC.

This clonotype was seen ten or more times. V gene TRBV5-1 combines with J gene TRBJ2-7, with D perhaps matching TRBD2 (5 bases). This CDR3 has 14 residues. Looked up from germline, CDR1 is SGHRS and CDR2 is YFSETQ. Trimming left V 2 bases short and J 1 base short, with 10 bases between. The CDR3 loop is CASSLSGLSYEQYF. The CDR3 nucleotides are TGCGCCAGCAGCTTAAGCGGACTTTCCTACGAGCAGTACTTC.

This clonotype has at least ten counts. The chain combines TRBV4-3 with TRBJ1-2; D is undetermined. CDR1 LGHNA and CDR2 YSLEER come from the germline V gene. This CDR3 region has 15 residues. The V end was cut by 4 bases, the J end by 2 bases, with 14 bases between. In DNA form, the CDR3 reads TGCGCCAGCAGCCCGAACCTACAGACCAACTATGGCTACACCTTC. Protein: CASSPNLQTNYGYTF.

The chain carries TRBV5-1 and TRBJ1-1; tentatively, D is TRBD1 (6 bases). The CDR3 consists of 16 residues. Trimming left V 0 bases short and J 5 bases short, with 17 bases between. CDR1 is SGHRS, CDR2 YFSETQ, per germline. CDR3 DNA: TGCGCCAGCAGCTTGGACCCCCGGGGGCAGACTACTGAAGCTTTCTTT. It specifies CASSLDPRGQTTEAFF.

This clonotype was detected ten times or more. The chain carries TRBV11-1 and TRBJ2-7, with D perhaps matching TRBD1 (6 bases). V lost 4 bases, J lost 3 bases, and 19 bases lay in between. The CDR3 has 16 residues. Germline V gene sequence: CDR1 SGHAT, CDR2 FQDESV (reference sequence). The CDR3 region has the DNA TGTGCCAGCAGCTCGGCGACACAGGGTCAGATCTACGAGCAGTACTTC. Its protein is CASSSATQGQIYEQYF.

About this clonotype: One end of the junction fails to match germline, which may point to a read error. The rearrangement uses TRBV4-3 and TRBJ2-3; D remains ambiguous. The CDR3 length is 16 residues. CDR1 is LGHNA and CDR2 is YSLEER in the germline V gene. The CDR3 sequence: CARSQDLAFLTDTQYF. CDR3 nucleotides: TGCGCCAGAAGCCAAGATCTTGCATTTTTGACAGATACGCAGTATTTT.

A remark on this clonotype: A far larger clone is only one base removed, so a read error is likely. The chain's CDR3 is CASSLGTSGAYNEQFF. The CDR3 DNA sequence: TGTGCCAGCAGCTTGGGGACTAGCGGAGCCTACAATGAGCAGTTCTTC. J is TRBJ2-1 and V is TRBV7-8; TRBD2 matches at 11 bases. The CDR3 extends over 16 amino acids. Losses at the gene ends were 3 bases for V and 2 bases for J; bases not matched to a gene: 3. CDR1 is SGHVS, CDR2 FQNEAQ, per germline.

This clonotype was seen at least ten times. The J gene is TRBJ2-1, the V gene TRBV27, with a weak D call TRBD2 (6 bases). CDR1 is MNHEY, CDR2 SMNVEV, per germline (reference sequence). The CDR3 is made up of 15 amino acids. V was cut by 6 bases and J by 0 bases, with 12 bases left in between. The CDR3 bases are TGTGCCAGCAGGGGGCGGGGTAGCTCCTACAATGAGCAGTTCTTC. Translation gives CASRGRGSSYNEQFF.

As to this clonotype: Possible read error: a much larger clone is one base away. The chain is built from TRBV11-3 and TRBJ2-5; TRBD1 might be the D (7 bases). The CDR3 consists of 16 residues. In germline, CDR1 is SGHNT, CDR2 YENEEA. The CDR3: CASSPGAGGGQETHYF. Written as DNA, the CDR3 is TGTGCCAGCAGCCCGGGGGCAGGGGGAGGCCAAGAGACCCATTACTTC. Supplemented by reference TRBV11-3 and TRBJ2-5, the full variable domain reads EAGVVQSPRYKIIEKKQPVAFWCNPISGHNTLYWYLQNLGQGPELLIRYENEEAVDDSQLPKDRFSAERLKGVDSTLKIQPAELGDSAVYLCASSPGAGGGQETHYFGPGTRLLVL.

This clonotype has ten or more counts. V and J are TRBV25-1 and TRBJ2-1, with 11 bases that match TRBD2. CDR3 size: 14 residues. Trimming cost V 6 bases and J 2 bases; bases outside gene matches: 0. Germline assignment: CDR1 MGHDK and CDR2 SYGVNS. The CDR3 nucleotides read TGTGCCAGCAGGACTAGCGGGACCTACAATGAGCAGTTCTTC. Translating it yields CASRTSGTYNEQFF.

There are many counts of this clonotype. CDR3 protein: CASSQDDRSPQPQHF. CDR3 bases: TGTGCCAGCAGCCAGGACGACAGAAGTCCCCAGCCCCAGCATTTT. The gene calls are TRBV7-2 and TRBJ1-5, with a weak D call TRBD1 (5 bases). Looked up from germline, CDR1 is SGHTA and CDR2 is FQGNSA. The CDR3 sequence is 15 residues long. The V end lost 5 bases, the J end lost 7 bases, and 18 bases lay between the germline ends.

This clonotype was detected only once. This chain uses TRBV6-2 or TRBV6-3 with TRBJ2-7, with no clear D. Per the germline V gene, CDR1 is MNHEY and CDR2 is SVGEGT. The CDR3 is made up of 13 amino acids. The V end lost 7 bases, the J end lost 2 bases, and 12 bases lay between the germline ends. CDR3 DNA: TGTGCCAGCATTAAGACTCTACCCTACGAGCAGTACTTC. Protein: CASIKTLPYEQYF.

V gene TRBV19 combines with J gene TRBJ1-5; maybe TRBD1 (6 bases). Trimming pared 3 bases from V and 4 bases from J, leaving 10 bases between. The CDR3 covers 14 residues. CDR1 and CDR2 (germline): LNHDA, SQIVND (reference sequence). CDR3 sequence (DNA): TGTGCCAGTAGTATCACAGGGACGAATCAGCCCCAGCATTTT. It codes for CASSITGTNQPQHF. The full variable domain, completed using reference TRBV19 and TRBJ1-5, is DGGITQSPKYLFRKEGQNVTLSCEQNLNHDAMYWYRQDPGQGLRLIYYSQIVNDFQKGDIAEGYSVSREKKESFPLTVTSAQKNPTAFYLCASSITGTNQPQHFGDGTRLSIL.

The sample holds many counts of this clonotype. The chain combines TRBV5-4 with TRBJ2-3; 7 bases are shared with TRBD2. Trimming at V came to 4 bases and at J to 6 bases, leaving 14 bases not matched to a gene. The germline CDR1 and CDR2 sequences are SGHNT and YYREEE (reference sequence). The CDR3 consists of 16 residues. The DNA for the CDR3 is TGTGCCAGCAGCCACGGCGGCAGCGGGACGTCGGATACGCAGTATTTT. Translation: CASSHGGSGTSDTQYF.

In this sample, this clonotype turned up many times. V is TRBV5-4 and J is TRBJ2-1; D perhaps matches TRBD1 (5 bases). The CDR3 covers 17 residues. Germline loops: CDR1 SGHNT, CDR2 YYREEE (reference sequence). V was trimmed by 4 bases and J by 8 bases, leaving 25 bases between them. The CDR3 loop is CASSQELLVSARDEQFF. As DNA, the CDR3 is TGTGCCAGCAGCCAAGAGTTGTTGGTGTCCGCCAGGGATGAGCAGTTCTTC.

Comments on this clonotype: One end of the junction is discordant with germline, which a read error may explain. The chain couples TRBV6-5 to TRBJ2-4; D gene unclear. Germline V lookup: CDR1 MNHEY, CDR2 SVGAGI. This CDR3 contains 15 residues. The CDR3 protein is CASSHSQRAKNIQYF. CDR3 nucleotides: TGTGCCAGCAGTCACTCACAACGAGCCAAAAACATTCAGTACTTC.

The table lists this clonotype with a few counts. The chain uses TRBV7-2 and TRBJ2-5, with D maybe TRBD2 (5 bases). Germline CDR1 reads SGHTA; CDR2 reads FQGNSA. The CDR3 contains 15 residues. Trimming left V 5 bases short and J 2 bases short, with 15 bases between. The CDR3, as DNA: TGTGCCAGCAGCGTCTCAGCGGACCAGCAAGAGACCCAGTACTTC. Translating it yields CASSVSADQQETQYF.

With regard to this clonotype: Here the CDR3 omits its conserved ending phenylalanine or tryptophan, so a read error is the likely source. It is unclear where the CDR3 begins or ends on the DNA, so no DNA is shown, and the CDR3 is as TCRdb lists it. V gene TRBV6-1 combines with J gene TRBJ2-1; the table calls TRBD1, which could not be checked here. The germline gives CDR1 MNHNS, CDR2 SASEGT. The CDR3 adds up to 12 amino acids, both ends counted. CDR3 residues: CARARVGDREVV.

This clonotype was recorded at least ten times. The gene calls are TRBV7-2 and TRBJ2-7; D is undetermined. This CDR3 spans 15 amino acids. The V gene lost 2 bases and the J gene lost 4 bases, with 15 bases spanning the gap. Germline CDR1 and CDR2: SGHTA and FQGNSA. The CDR3 DNA follows: TGTGCCAGCAGCTTATCCCCTATGGTGACGTACGAGCAGTACTTC. Protein sequence: CASSLSPMVTYEQYF.

The chain couples TRBV7-9 to TRBJ2-2; tentatively, D is TRBD2 (5 bases). With 3 bases removed from V and 1 base from J, the gap between germline ends came to 18 bases. This CDR3 has 18 amino acids. CDR1 is SEHNR and CDR2 is FQNEAQ in the germline V gene (reference sequence). CDR3 amino acids: CASSFSPTSAKNTGELFF. CDR3 bases: TGTGCCAGCAGCTTCTCCCCAACTAGTGCCAAGAACACCGGGGAGCTGTTTTTT.

This clonotype was seen many times. The chain is built from TRBV10-3 and TRBJ2-7, with TRBD2 identical over 12 bases. The CDR3 is 15 residues long. V lost 7 bases, J lost 3 bases, and 7 bases stayed unmatched. The V gene's germline CDR1 is ENHRY and CDR2 SYGVKD. CDR3 sequence reads: CAIKSKGLAGYEQYF. DNA for the CDR3: TGTGCCATCAAATCGAAGGGACTAGCGGGCTACGAGCAGTACTTC.